This is a list of T cell receptor beta chains from one sample in a study of Graves' ophthalmopathy and Graves' hyperthyroidism. Each CDR3 protein gets one entry after TCRdb re-called the multiplex PCR reads with MiXCR. The table has around 1,200,000 distinct CDR3 sequences, about 40% seen once; the top ten hold 11%. Material: peripheral blood or thyroid tissue (not recorded which). The origin of the receptors is an adult man with Graves' hyperthyroidism. CDR3s include the opening cysteine and the closing phenylalanine or tryptophan.

V gene: TRBV2; J gene: TRBJ2-7; CDR3 length: 14; CDR3 protein: CASSDRGPLGEQYF
V gene: TRBV6-5; J gene: TRBJ1-2; CDR3 length: 14; CDR3 protein: CASSYSSDSYGYTF
V gene: TRBV4-1; J gene: TRBJ1-3; CDR3 length: 16; CDR3 protein: CASSHVTGGSGNTIYF
V gene: TRBV7-2; J gene: TRBJ2-7; CDR3 length: 15; CDR3 protein: CASSLLDRGAYEQYF
V gene: TRBV2; J gene: TRBJ1-2; CDR3 length: 14; CDR3 protein: CASSEAGQPYGYTF
V gene: TRBV6-9; J gene: TRBJ1-5; CDR3 length: 15; CDR3 protein: CASIHDPYSNQPQHF
V gene: TRBV20-1; J gene: TRBJ1-1; CDR3 length: 13; CDR3 protein: CSANTGPNTEAFF
V gene: TRBV7-9; J gene: TRBJ1-2; CDR3 length: 12; CDR3 protein: CASSLPLGDYTF
V gene: TRBV29-1; J gene: TRBJ2-5; CDR3 length: 14; CDR3 protein: CSVESVADQETQYF
V gene: TRBV29-1; J gene: TRBJ1-1; CDR3 length: 11; CDR3 protein: CSVWSRTEAFF
V gene: TRBV7-8; J gene: TRBJ2-7; CDR3 length: 15; CDR3 protein: CASSPSGGSRYEQYF
V gene: TRBV5-1; J gene: TRBJ1-1; CDR3 length: 14; CDR3 protein: CASSLAHQNTEAFF
V gene: TRBV2; J gene: TRBJ1-1; CDR3 length: 13; CDR3 protein: CASSQEMNTEAFF
V gene: TRBV6-6; J gene: TRBJ1-4; CDR3 length: 14; CDR3 protein: CASKVAPGEEKLFF
V gene: TRBV6-5; J gene: TRBJ2-7; CDR3 length: 15; CDR3 protein: CASSQQTGGDYEQYF
V gene: TRBV13; J gene: TRBJ2-7; CDR3 length: 13; CDR3 protein: CASRERNSYEQYF
V gene: TRBV27; J gene: TRBJ1-1; CDR3 length: 15; CDR3 protein: CASKLGVRTDTEAFF
V gene: TRBV6-5; J gene: TRBJ1-5; CDR3 length: 17; CDR3 protein: CASSQWGGDDSNQPQHF
V gene: TRBV6-6; J gene: TRBJ2-3; CDR3 length: 13; CDR3 protein: CASSPRDTDTQYF
V gene: TRBV7-2; J gene: TRBJ1-1; CDR3 length: 13; CDR3 protein: CASSLARDIEAFF
V gene: TRBV10-2; J gene: TRBJ2-7; CDR3 length: 13; CDR3 protein: CASSYSVGGEQYF
V gene: TRBV25-1; J gene: TRBJ2-2; CDR3 length: 16; CDR3 protein: CASSLGGRGHTGELFF
V gene: TRBV10-1; J gene: TRBJ1-1; CDR3 length: 13; CDR3 protein: CASSLGTATEAFF
V gene: TRBV7-9; J gene: TRBJ2-7; CDR3 length: 11; CDR3 protein: CASSLGAVQYF
V gene: TRBV29-1; J gene: TRBJ2-7; CDR3 length: 14; CDR3 protein: CSVELAGLYNEQYF
V gene: TRBV12-3/TRBV12-4; J gene: TRBJ1-4; CDR3 length: 15; CDR3 protein: CASSLSPAGGEKLFF
V gene: TRBV6-5; J gene: TRBJ1-6; CDR3 length: 16; CDR3 protein: CASSYSDRIGDSPLHF
V gene: TRBV7-8; J gene: TRBJ1-6; CDR3 length: 14; CDR3 protein: CASSLWGKDPPLHF
V gene: TRBV6-5; J gene: TRBJ2-2; CDR3 length: 15; CDR3 protein: CASSGWEFNTGELFF
V gene: TRBV29-1; J gene: TRBJ2-7; CDR3 length: 14; CDR3 protein: CSALVLGPGYEQYF
V gene: TRBV29-1; J gene: TRBJ2-2; CDR3 length: 12; CDR3 protein: CSVTRVTGELFF